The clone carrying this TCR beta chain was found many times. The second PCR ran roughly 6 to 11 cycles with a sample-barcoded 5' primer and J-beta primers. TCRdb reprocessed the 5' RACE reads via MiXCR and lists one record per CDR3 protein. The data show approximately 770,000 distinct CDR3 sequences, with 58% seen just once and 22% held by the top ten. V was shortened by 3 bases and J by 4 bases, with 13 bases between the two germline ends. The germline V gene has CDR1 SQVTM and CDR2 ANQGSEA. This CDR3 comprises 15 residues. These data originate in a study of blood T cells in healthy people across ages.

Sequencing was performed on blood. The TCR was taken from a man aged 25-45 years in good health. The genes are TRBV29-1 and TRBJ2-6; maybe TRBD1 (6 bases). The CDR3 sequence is CSVEEQGPGANVLTF. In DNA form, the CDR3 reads TGCAGCGTTGAGGAACAGGGCCCCGGGGCCAACGTCCTGACTTTC.